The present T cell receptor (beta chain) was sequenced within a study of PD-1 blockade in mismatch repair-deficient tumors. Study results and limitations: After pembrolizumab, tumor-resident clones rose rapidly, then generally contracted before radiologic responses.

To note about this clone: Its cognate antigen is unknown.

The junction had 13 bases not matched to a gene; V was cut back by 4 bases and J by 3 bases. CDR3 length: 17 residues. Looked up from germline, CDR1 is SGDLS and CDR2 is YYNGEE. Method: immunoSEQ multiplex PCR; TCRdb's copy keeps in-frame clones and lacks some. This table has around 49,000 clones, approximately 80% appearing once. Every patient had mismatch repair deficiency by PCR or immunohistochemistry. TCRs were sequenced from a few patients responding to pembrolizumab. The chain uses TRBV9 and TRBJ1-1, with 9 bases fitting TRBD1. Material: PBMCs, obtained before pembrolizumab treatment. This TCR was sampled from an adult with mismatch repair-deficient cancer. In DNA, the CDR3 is TGTGCCAGCAGCCCCCGGGACAGGGAGAGGTTATACACTGAAGCTTTCTTT. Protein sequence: CASSPRDRERLYTEAFF.